What follows are 8 T cell receptor beta chains derived from one specimen sequenced in a study of breast tumors, draining lymph nodes, adjacent tissues. Breast cancer patients provided tissue from their axillary draining lymph nodes. TCRdb analysed the multiplex PCR reads with MiXCR anew, one entry per CDR3 protein. The table shows over 70,000 distinct CDR3 sequences, with approximately 30% occurring only once. The sequencing input was axillary lymph node tissue. The source of these receptors is a female donor with breast cancer. Some clones in this sample may be carry-over from other donors' samples.

This clonotype has a handful of counts. This chain uses TRBV20-1 with TRBJ1-1; D possibly corresponds to TRBD1 (6 bases). Trimming shortened V by 0 bases and J by 1 base, and 15 bases separated the two germline ends. Looked up from germline, CDR1 is DFQATT and CDR2 is SNEGSKA (reference sequence). CDR3 length: 16 residues. The CDR3 DNA follows: TGCAGTGCTAGAGAAGGTTGGGGGGCAGGGAACACTGAAGCTTTCTTT. Its translation is CSAREGWGAGNTEAFF.

The table lists this clonotype with many counts. The rearrangement joins TRBV27 to TRBJ2-1; D is ambiguous. Per the germline V gene, CDR1 is MNHEY and CDR2 is SMNVEV (reference sequence). V was trimmed by 5 bases and J by 4 bases, leaving 9 bases between them. CDR3 length: 13 residues. This chain's CDR3 is CASSLSSYNEQFF. CDR3 sequence (DNA): TGTGCCAGCAGTCTAAGTTCTTACAATGAGCAGTTCTTC.

This clonotype was seen repeatedly, ten times or more. This rearrangement joins TRBV9 to TRBJ2-2; D might be TRBD2 (5 bases). CDR3 size: 13 residues. In germline, CDR1 is SGDLS, CDR2 YYNGEE. The V end was cut by 2 bases, the J end by 8 bases, with 10 bases between. CDR3 region: CASSVRGMGELFF. DNA of the CDR3: TGTGCCAGCAGCGTGAGAGGGATGGGGGAGCTGTTTTTT.

This clonotype was detected many times. The rearrangement joins TRBV3-1 to TRBJ2-3; D is unclear. The CDR3 runs to 13 residues. The V end lost 4 bases, the J end lost 4 bases, and 9 bases lay between the germline ends. The germline CDR1 and CDR2 sequences are LGHDT and YNNKEL (reference sequence). The chain's CDR3 is CASSPLLADTQYF. The CDR3 DNA is TGTGCCAGCAGCCCCTTACTCGCAGATACGCAGTATTTT.

This clonotype was detected many times. This may arise from a read error, as a much more abundant clone is one base away. The chain couples TRBV7-2 to TRBJ1-2, with 7 bases that match TRBD1. The germline gives CDR1 SGHTA, CDR2 FQGNSA. The CDR3 contains 15 residues. The CDR3 reads CASSSPGQSLWGYPF. The CDR3 DNA reads as TGTGCCAGCAGCTCACCGGGACAGAGCCTTTGGGGCTACCCCTTC.

Note on this clonotype: It may be a read error: a sequence one base away is much more abundant. The chain uses TRBV7-9 and TRBJ2-5; the match to TRBD2 covers 14 bases. Germline V CDR1 and CDR2: SEHNR, FQNEAQ (reference sequence). This CDR3 is built from 17 residues. CDR3 DNA: TGTGCCAGCAGACCTAGACTAGCGGGAGGGACTGGAGAGCCCCAGTACTTC. This encodes CASRPRLAGGTGEPQYF.

This clonotype was seen many times. This sequence joins TRBV6-5 and TRBJ2-7; 7 positions agree with TRBD2. The CDR3 covers 14 residues. Germline assignment: CDR1 MNHEY and CDR2 SVGAGI. V shed 7 bases, J shed 0 bases, and the junction held 6 bases outside the gene matches. As DNA, the CDR3 is TGTGCCAGCAACCGAGCGGGACCCTCCTACGAGCAGTACTTC. Its protein product is CASNRAGPSYEQYF.

This clonotype was counted ten times or more. V and J are TRBV4-2 and TRBJ1-2; unclear D gene. V was shortened by 1 base and J by 4 bases, with 10 bases between the two germline ends. Germline V lookup: CDR1 LGHNA, CDR2 YNFKEQ. The CDR3 is made up of 14 amino acids. The CDR3 DNA follows: TGTGCCAGCAGCCAAGGAACAGAACGCTATGGCTACACCTTC. It specifies CASSQGTERYGYTF.